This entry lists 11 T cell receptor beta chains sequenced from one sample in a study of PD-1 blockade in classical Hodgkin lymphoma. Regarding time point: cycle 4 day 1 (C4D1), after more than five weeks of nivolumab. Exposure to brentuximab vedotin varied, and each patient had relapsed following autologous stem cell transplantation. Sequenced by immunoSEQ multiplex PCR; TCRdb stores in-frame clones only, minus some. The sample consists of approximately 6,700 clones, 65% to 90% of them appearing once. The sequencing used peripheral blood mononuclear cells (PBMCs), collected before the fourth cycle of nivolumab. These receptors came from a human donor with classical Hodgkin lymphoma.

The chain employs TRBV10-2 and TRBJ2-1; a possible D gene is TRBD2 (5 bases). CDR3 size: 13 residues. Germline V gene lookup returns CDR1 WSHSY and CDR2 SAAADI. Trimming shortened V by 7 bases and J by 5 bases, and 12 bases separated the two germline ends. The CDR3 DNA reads TGCGCCAGCAAGGACCAGAGGGACAATGAGCAGTTCTTC. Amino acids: CASKDQRDNEQFF.

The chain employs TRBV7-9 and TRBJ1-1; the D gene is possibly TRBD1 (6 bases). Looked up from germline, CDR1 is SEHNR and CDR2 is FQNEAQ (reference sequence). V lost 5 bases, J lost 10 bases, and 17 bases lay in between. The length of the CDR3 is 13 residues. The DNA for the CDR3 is TGTGCCAGCAGCCCGGGGGCCCCCGGCGGAGCTTTCTTT. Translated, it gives CASSPGAPGGAFF.

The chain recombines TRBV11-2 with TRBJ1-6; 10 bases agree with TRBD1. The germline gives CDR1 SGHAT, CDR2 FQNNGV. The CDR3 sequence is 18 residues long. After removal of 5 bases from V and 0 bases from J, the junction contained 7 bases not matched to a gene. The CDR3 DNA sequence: TGTGCCAGCAGCCCACGGACAGGGGGGAGCTCCTATAATTCACCCCTCCACTTT. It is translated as CASSPRTGGSSYNSPLHF.

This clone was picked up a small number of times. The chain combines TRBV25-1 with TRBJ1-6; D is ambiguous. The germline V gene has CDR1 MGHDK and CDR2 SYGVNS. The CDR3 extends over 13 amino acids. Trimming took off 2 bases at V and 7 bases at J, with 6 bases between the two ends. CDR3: CASSEQPNSPLHF. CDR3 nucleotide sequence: TGTGCCAGCAGTGAACAGCCAAATTCACCCCTCCACTTT.

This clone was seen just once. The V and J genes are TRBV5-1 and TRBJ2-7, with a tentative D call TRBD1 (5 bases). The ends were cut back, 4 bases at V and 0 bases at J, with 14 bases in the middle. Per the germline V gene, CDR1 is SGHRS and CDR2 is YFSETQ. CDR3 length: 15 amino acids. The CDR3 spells CASSPWGPSSYEQYV. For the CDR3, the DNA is TGCGCCAGCAGCCCTTGGGGCCCGAGCTCCTACGAGCAGTACGTC.

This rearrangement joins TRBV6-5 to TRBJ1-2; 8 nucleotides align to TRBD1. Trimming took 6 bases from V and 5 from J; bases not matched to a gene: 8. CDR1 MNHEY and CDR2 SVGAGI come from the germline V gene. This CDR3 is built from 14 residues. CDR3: CASSLQGELYGYTF. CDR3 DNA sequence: TGTGCCAGCAGCTTACAGGGGGAATTGTATGGCTACACCTTC.

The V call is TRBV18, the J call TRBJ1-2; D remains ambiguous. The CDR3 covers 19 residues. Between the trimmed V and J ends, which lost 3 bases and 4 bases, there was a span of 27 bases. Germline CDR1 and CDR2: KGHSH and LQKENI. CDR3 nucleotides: TGTGCCAGCTCACCCGACCCGGACCGATCCGGCCTCGTTGGCTATGGCTACACCTTC. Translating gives CASSPDPDRSGLVGYGYTF.

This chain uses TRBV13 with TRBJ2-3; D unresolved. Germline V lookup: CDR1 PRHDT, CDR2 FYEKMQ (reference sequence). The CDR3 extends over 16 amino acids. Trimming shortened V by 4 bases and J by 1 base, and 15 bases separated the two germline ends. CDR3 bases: TGTGCCAGCAGCTCCCGAAAAAGGAGCGGCACAGATACGCAGTATTTT. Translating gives CASSSRKRSGTDTQYF.

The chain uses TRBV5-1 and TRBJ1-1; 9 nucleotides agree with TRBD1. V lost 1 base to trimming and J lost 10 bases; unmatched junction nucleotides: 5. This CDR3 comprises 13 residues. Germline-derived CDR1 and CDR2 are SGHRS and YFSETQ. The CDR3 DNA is TGCGCCAGCAGCTTGACAGGGGGCAAGGTAGCTTTCTTT. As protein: CASSLTGGKVAFF. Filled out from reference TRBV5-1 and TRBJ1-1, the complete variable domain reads KAGVTQTPRYLIKTRGQQVTLSCSPISGHRSVSWYQQTPGQGLQFLFEYFSETQRNKGNFPGRFSGRQFSNSRSEMNVSTLELGDSALYLCASSLTGGKVAFFGQGTRLTVV.

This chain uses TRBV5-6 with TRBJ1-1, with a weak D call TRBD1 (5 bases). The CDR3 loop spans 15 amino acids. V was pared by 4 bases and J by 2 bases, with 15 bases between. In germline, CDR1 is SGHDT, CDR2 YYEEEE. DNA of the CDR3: TGTGCCAGCAGCCGTCTGGGGACCAAAAACACTGAAGCTTTCTTT. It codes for CASSRLGTKNTEAFF.

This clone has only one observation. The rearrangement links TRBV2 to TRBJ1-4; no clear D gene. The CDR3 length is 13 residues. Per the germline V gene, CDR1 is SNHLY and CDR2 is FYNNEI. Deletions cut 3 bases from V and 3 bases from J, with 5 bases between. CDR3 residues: CASSDWANEKLFF. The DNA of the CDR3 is TGTGCCAGCAGTGACTGGGCTAATGAAAAACTGTTTTTT.